This TCR beta chain was captured in a study of shared clonotypes between healthy human individuals. Study as a whole: The study used three CD4 naive, three CD4 memory, two CD8 naive and one CD8 memory plate per donor. Whole-study findings and limits: Though the depth was large, rarefaction showed that sorted-subset sequencing was incomplete. Of the naive CD4 clonotypes, around 4.7% were shared across several donors. The study generally estimated greater richness for naive than memory subsets.

A word on this clone: Its antigen is still unknown.

The V gene end was trimmed by 2 bases and the J gene end by 6 bases; junction bases not matched to a gene: 3. The germline V gene encodes CDR1 MNHEY and CDR2 SVGAGI. This CDR3 comprises 13 residues. Assay used: immunoSEQ multiplex PCR; TCRdb lists only in-frame clones, some missing. The profile covers 1.5 million to 2.5 million clones, with over 85% appearing a single time and more than 0.9% taken by the ten largest. It was CD45RO-negative cells, positively selected for CCR7, that made up naive CD8 cells, with terminally differentiated effector memory CD45RA+ cells excluded. V is TRBV6-5 and J is TRBJ2-7; 8 bases fit TRBD2. This TCR was sampled from a man younger than 30 in good health. The material sequenced was naive CD8+ T cells sorted from blood. DNA for the CDR3: TGTGCCAGCAGTTACCAGCGGGAGCTCGAGCAGTACTTC. Encoded protein: CASSYQRELEQYF.